A selection of T cell receptor beta chains follows, all from one sample in a study of Graves' ophthalmopathy and Graves' hyperthyroidism. One entry per CDR3 protein results from TCRdb running MiXCR on the multiplex PCR reads. The sample consists of about 50,000 distinct CDR3 sequences, less than 55% of them appearing once. Input material: peripheral blood. The receptors originated from an adult woman with Graves' ophthalmopathy. The CDR3 runs from the conserved cysteine through the conserved F or W. A D gene is named only where the DNA matches it firmly. Size is stated for part of the rows, as once, few or many counts, or as a class when the clone is expanded.

clone size: -; J gene: TRBJ2-1; D gene: TRBD2; V gene: TRBV28; CDR3 DNA: TGTGCCAGCAGTTTATTCTCCCCGAGCGGGAGTGTCTACAATGAGCAGTTCTTC; CDR3 protein: CASSLFSPSGSVYNEQFF
clone size: many; J gene: TRBJ2-7; D gene: TRBD2; V gene: TRBV19; CDR3 DNA: TGTGCCAGTATGGTGGTTGGGGCTAGCGGGAGTGCCTACGAGCAGTACTTC; CDR3 protein: CASMVVGASGSAYEQYF
clone size: many; J gene: TRBJ1-5; D gene: TRBD1; V gene: TRBV7-8; CDR3 DNA: TGTGCCAGCAGCTTGGGACAGGGTGGATCTCAGCCCCAGCATTTT; CDR3 protein: CASSLGQGGSQPQHF
clone size: many; J gene: TRBJ2-5; D gene: TRBD2; V gene: TRBV10-3; CDR3 DNA: TGTGCCATCAGAGGCGGGAGTGGGGAGACCCAGTACTTC; CDR3 protein: CAIRGGSGETQYF
clone size: many; J gene: TRBJ1-1; D gene: -; V gene: TRBV20-1; CDR3 DNA: TGCAGTGCTAGCGGGGGGATTGTAGGGAACACTGAAGCTTTCTTT; CDR3 protein: CSASGGIVGNTEAFF
clone size: medium-sized; J gene: TRBJ2-7; D gene: TRBD2; V gene: TRBV24-1; CDR3 DNA: TGTGCCACCAGTGACTCTGGACTAGCGGGAGGGAATTACGAGCAGTACTTC; CDR3 protein: CATSDSGLAGGNYEQYF
clone size: -; J gene: TRBJ2-6; D gene: TRBD2; V gene: TRBV24-1; CDR3 DNA: TGTGCCACCAGTGACCAGCGGGAGGGGCGTGGGGCCAACGTCCTGACTTTC; CDR3 protein: CATSDQREGRGANVLTF
clone size: many; J gene: TRBJ1-4; D gene: -; V gene: TRBV6-1; CDR3 DNA: TGTGCCAGCAGTGGTTGGACGTTCGAAAAACTGTTTTTT; CDR3 protein: CASSGWTFEKLFF
clone size: many; J gene: TRBJ2-5; D gene: TRBD2; V gene: TRBV6-1; CDR3 DNA: TGTGCCAGCAGTGAAACTAGCGGCCCCTTGGGGACCCAGTACTTC; CDR3 protein: CASSETSGPLGTQYF
clone size: many; J gene: TRBJ2-5; D gene: -; V gene: TRBV11-2; CDR3 DNA: TGTGCCAGCAGCTTAGATTTTGGAGTCGCAGAGACCCAGTACTTC; CDR3 protein: CASSLDFGVAETQYF
clone size: once; J gene: TRBJ1-2; D gene: TRBD1; V gene: TRBV19; CDR3 DNA: TGTGCCAGTAGCCCGGACAGGGGGAGCTACACCTTC; CDR3 protein: CASSPDRGSYTF
clone size: many; J gene: TRBJ2-1; D gene: -; V gene: TRBV28; CDR3 DNA: TGTGCCAGCAGTTTTTACGCCCCGAAAAAACAGTTCTTC; CDR3 protein: CASSFYAPKKQFF
clone size: many; J gene: TRBJ2-4; D gene: TRBD2; V gene: TRBV2; CDR3 DNA: TGTGCCAGCAGTGAAGGGGTAGCGGGAGAAAACATTCAGTACTTC; CDR3 protein: CASSEGVAGENIQYF
clone size: -; J gene: TRBJ2-7; D gene: -; V gene: TRBV7-2; CDR3 DNA: TGTGCCAGCAGCTTAGCCTCTCTCCTGGCCGACGAGCAGTACTTC; CDR3 protein: CASSLASLLADEQYF
clone size: many; J gene: TRBJ2-5; D gene: -; V gene: TRBV3-1; CDR3 DNA: TGTGCCAGCAGCCAACATCAAGAGACCCAGTACTTC; CDR3 protein: CASSQHQETQYF
clone size: many; J gene: TRBJ2-3; D gene: TRBD1; V gene: TRBV5-8; CDR3 DNA: TGTGCCAGCAGCTTGGACCCGGACAGGGGGAGGGGCGATACGCAGTATTTT; CDR3 protein: CASSLDPDRGRGDTQYF
clone size: -; J gene: TRBJ1-6; D gene: -; V gene: TRBV7-9; CDR3 DNA: TGTGCCAGCAGCCCCCAACCCCTCCACTTT; CDR3 protein: CASSPQPLHF
clone size: -; J gene: TRBJ1-5; D gene: -; V gene: TRBV20-1; CDR3 DNA: TGCAGTGCTAGGGATGAGGGCAGGGACACTCAGCCCCAGCATTTT; CDR3 protein: CSARDEGRDTQPQHF